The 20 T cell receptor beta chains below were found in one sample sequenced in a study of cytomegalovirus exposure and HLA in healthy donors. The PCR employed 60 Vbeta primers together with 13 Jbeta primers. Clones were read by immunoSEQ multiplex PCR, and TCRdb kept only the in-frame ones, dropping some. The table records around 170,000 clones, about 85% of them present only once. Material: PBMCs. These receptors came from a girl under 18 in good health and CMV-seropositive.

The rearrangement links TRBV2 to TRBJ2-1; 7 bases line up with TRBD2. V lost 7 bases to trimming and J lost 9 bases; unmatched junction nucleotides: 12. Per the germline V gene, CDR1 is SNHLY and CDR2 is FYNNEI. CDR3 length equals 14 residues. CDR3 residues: CASTHRGSGREQFF. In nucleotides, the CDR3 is TGTGCCAGCACCCACCGCGGGAGCGGTCGTGAGCAGTTCTTC.

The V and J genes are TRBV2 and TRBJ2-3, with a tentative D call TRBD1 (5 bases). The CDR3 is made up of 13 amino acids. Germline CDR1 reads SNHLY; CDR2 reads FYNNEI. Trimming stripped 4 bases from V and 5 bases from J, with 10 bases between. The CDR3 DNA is TGTGCCAGCAGTGTGGACAACGGAGATACGCAGTATTTT. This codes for CASSVDNGDTQYF.

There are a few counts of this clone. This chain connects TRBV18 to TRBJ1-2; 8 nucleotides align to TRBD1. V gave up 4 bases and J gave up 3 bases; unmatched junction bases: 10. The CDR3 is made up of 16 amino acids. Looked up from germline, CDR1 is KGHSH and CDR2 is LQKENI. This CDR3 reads CASSLIGTGSDYGYTF. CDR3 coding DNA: TGTGCCAGCTCACTTATCGGGACAGGATCGGACTATGGCTACACCTTC.

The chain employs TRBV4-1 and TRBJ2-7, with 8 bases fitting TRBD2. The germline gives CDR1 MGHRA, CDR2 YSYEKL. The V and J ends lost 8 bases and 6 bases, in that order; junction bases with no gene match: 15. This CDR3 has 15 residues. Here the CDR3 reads CASREAGGFVGEQYF. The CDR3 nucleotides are TGCGCCAGCCGAGAGGCGGGAGGATTTGTAGGCGAGCAGTACTTC.

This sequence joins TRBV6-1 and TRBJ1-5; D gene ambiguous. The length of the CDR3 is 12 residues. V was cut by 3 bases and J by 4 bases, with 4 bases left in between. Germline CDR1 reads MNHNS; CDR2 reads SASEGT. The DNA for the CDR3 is TGTGCCAGCAGTGACAGTAATCAGCCCCAGCATTTT. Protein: CASSDSNQPQHF.

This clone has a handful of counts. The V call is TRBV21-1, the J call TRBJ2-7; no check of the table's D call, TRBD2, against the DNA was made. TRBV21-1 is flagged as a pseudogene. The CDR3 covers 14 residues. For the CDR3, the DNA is TGTGCCAGCAGCATCTCTAGCGTTGGCTACGAGCAGTACTTC. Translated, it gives CASSISSVGYEQYF.

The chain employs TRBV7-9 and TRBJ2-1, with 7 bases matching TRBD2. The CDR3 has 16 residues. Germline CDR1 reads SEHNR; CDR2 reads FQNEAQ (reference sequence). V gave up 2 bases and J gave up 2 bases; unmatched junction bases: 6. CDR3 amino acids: CASSLFPGGAYNEQFF. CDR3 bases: TGTGCCAGCAGCTTATTTCCGGGAGGCGCCTACAATGAGCAGTTCTTC.

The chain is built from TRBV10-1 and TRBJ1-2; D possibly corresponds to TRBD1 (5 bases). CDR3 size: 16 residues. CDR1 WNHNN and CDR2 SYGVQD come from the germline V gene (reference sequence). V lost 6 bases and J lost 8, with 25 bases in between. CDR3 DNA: TGCGCCAGCAGCGCAGCCTCTTCCAGGGTTGTAGAAGGCTACACCTTC. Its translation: CASSAASSRVVEGYTF.

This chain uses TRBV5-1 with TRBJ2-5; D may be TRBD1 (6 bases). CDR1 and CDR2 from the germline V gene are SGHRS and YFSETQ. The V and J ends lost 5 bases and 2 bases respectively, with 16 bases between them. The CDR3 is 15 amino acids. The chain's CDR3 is CASRVRTAPQETQYF. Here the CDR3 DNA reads TGCGCCAGCAGGGTAAGGACAGCACCGCAAGAGACCCAGTACTTC. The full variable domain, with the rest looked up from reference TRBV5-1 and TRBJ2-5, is KAGVTQTPRYLIKTRGQQVTLSCSPISGHRSVSWYQQTPGQGLQFLFEYFSETQRNKGNFPGRFSGRQFSNSRSEMNVSTLELGDSALYLCASRVRTAPQETQYFGPGTRLLVL.

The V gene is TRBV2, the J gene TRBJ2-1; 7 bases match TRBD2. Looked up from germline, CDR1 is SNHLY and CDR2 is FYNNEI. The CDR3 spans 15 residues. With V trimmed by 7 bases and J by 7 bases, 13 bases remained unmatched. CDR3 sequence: CASTYASGFGNEQFF. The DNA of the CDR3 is TGTGCCAGCACCTATGCTAGCGGCTTCGGGAATGAGCAGTTCTTC.

CDR3 protein: CASSERGPLVATNEKLFF. The CDR3 nucleotides read TGTGCCAGCAGCGAGCGGGGCCCTTTAGTAGCAACTAATGAAAAACTGTTTTTT. The rearrangement uses TRBV7-2 and TRBJ1-4; TRBD1 is a possible D gene (5 bases). CDR1 is SGHTA, CDR2 FQGNSA, per germline. V was trimmed by 5 bases and J by 0 bases, leaving 19 bases between them. The CDR3 sequence is 18 residues long. The full variable domain, its missing parts supplied by reference TRBV7-2 and TRBJ1-4, is GAGVSQSPSNKVTEKGKDVELRCDPISGHTALYWYRQSLGQGLEFLIYFQGNSAPDKSGLPSDRFSAERTGGSVSTLTIQRTQQEDSAVYLCASSERGPLVATNEKLFFGSGTQLSVL.

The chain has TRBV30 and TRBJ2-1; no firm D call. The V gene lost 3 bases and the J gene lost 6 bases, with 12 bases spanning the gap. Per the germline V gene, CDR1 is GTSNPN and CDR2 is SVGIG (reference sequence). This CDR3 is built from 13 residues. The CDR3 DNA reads TGTGCCTGGAGCGGCGACTTAACCAATGAGCAGTTCTTC. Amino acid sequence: CAWSGDLTNEQFF. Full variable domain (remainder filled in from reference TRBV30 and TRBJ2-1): SQTIHQWPATLVQPVGSPLSLECTVEGTSNPNLYWYRQAAGRGLQLLFYSVGIGQISSEVPQNLSASRPQDRQFILSSKKLLLSDSGFYLCAWSGDLTNEQFFGPGTRLTVL.

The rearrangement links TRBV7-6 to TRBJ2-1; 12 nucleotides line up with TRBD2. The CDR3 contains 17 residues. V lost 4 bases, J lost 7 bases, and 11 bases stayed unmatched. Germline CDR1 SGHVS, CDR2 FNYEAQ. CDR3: CASSSRGGLAGGNEQFF. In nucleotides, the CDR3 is TGTGCCAGCAGCTCCAGGGGTGGGCTAGCGGGAGGGAATGAGCAGTTCTTC.

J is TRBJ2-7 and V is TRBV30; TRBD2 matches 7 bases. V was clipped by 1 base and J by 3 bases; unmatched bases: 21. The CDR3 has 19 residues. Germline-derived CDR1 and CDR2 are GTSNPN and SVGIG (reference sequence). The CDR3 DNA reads TGTGCCTGGAGTGCCCTAGGCGGGAGAAAGTCACTCGAGGGCTACGAGCAGTACTTC. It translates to CAWSALGGRKSLEGYEQYF.

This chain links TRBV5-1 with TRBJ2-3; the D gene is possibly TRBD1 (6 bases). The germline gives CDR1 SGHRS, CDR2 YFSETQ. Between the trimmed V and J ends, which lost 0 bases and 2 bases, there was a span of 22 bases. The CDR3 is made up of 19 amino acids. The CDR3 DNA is TGCGCCAGCAGCTTGGACCCGTCCGGACAGCCTTCTTCCACAGATACGCAGTATTTT. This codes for CASSLDPSGQPSSTDTQYF.

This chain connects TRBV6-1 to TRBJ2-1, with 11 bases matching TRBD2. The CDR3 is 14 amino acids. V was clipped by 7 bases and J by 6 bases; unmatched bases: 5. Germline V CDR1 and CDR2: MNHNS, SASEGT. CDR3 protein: CASTPGLAANEQFF. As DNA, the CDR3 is TGTGCCAGCACCCCGGGACTAGCGGCCAATGAGCAGTTCTTC.

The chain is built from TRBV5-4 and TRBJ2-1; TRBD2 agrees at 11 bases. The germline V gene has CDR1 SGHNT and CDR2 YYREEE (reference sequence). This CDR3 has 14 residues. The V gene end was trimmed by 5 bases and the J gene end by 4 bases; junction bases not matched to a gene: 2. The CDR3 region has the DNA TGTGCCAGCAGGGTAGCGGGAGGGTACAATGAGCAGTTCTTC. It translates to CASRVAGGYNEQFF.

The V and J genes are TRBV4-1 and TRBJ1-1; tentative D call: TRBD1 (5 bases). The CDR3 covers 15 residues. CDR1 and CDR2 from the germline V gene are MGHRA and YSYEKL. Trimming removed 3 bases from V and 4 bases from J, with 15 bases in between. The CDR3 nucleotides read TGCGCCAGCAGCCAGGCCCTCGCAGGGCCCACTGAAGCTTTCTTT. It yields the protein CASSQALAGPTEAFF.

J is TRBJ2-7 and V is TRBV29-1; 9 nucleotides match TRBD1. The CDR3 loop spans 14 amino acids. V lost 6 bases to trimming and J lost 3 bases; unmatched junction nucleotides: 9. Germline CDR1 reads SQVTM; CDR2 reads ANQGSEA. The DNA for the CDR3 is TGCAGCGTAACCGACAGGGGGGTCAACTACGAGCAGTACTTC. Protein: CSVTDRGVNYEQYF.

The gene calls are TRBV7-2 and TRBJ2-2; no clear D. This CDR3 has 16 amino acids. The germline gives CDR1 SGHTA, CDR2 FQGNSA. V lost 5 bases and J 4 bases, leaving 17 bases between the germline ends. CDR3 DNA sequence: TGTGCCAGCAGCGAGACCCGTTTACAGAGCACCGGGGAGCTGTTTTTT. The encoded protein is CASSETRLQSTGELFF.